The 18 T cell receptor beta chains listed next were all sequenced from one sample in a study of radiation and T cells in renal cell carcinoma. Data came from immunoSEQ multiplex PCR; TCRdb stores just in-frame clones and leaves some out. Altogether 120,000 or so clones are present, approximately 78% being singletons, with the ten largest covering under 2.5%. Time point meaning: blood 2 weeks post-SBRT. The treatment was: 15 Gy SBRT to primary tumor, nephrectomy 4 weeks later. Sequences were derived from blood, sampled from a patient whose treatment included radiotherapy and nephrectomy. Receptor source: a woman aged 55-70 years with renal cell carcinoma.

In its sample, this clone was seen a few times. The rearrangement links TRBV7-6 to TRBJ2-5, with D hard to call. The CDR3 loop spans 11 amino acids. Per the germline V gene, CDR1 is SGHVS and CDR2 is FNYEAQ. V lost 5 bases and J lost 4, with 5 bases in between. CDR3 sequence: CASSGSETQYF. As DNA, the CDR3 is TGTGCCAGCAGCGGCTCAGAGACCCAGTACTTC.

The DNA for the CDR3 is TGTGCCAGCAGCCCGCACGGCGGTTCCAACACCGGGGAGCTGTTTTTT. Translated, it gives CASSPHGGSNTGELFF. The rearrangement joins TRBV7-3 to TRBJ2-2; D unresolved. The germline gives CDR1 SGHTA, CDR2 FQGTGA. CDR3 length equals 16 residues. V was cut by 5 bases and J by 2 bases, with 15 bases left in between.

This clone was picked up a small number of times. A read error may account for a junction end that differs from germline. The gene calls are TRBV7-7 and TRBJ2-2, with D perhaps matching TRBD1 (6 bases). The CDR3 sequence is 15 residues long. The germline gives CDR1 SSHAT, CDR2 FNYEAQ (reference sequence). CDR3 amino acids: CASSLNTGPTGELFF. The CDR3 DNA reads TGTGCTAGCAGCTTAAACACAGGGCCTACCGGGGAGCTGTTTTTT.

The V gene is TRBV5-1, the J gene TRBJ1-1, with 7 bases identical to TRBD1. Germline CDR1 reads SGHRS; CDR2 reads YFSETQ. The CDR3 covers 15 residues. V lost 4 bases, J lost 4 bases, and 10 bases stayed unmatched. CDR3 sequence reads: CASSLTGALITEAFF. The CDR3 DNA is TGCGCCAGCAGCCTCACAGGGGCTCTCATCACTGAAGCTTTCTTT.

This chain uses TRBV5-3 with TRBJ2-3; 9 bases match TRBD2. TRBV5-3 is marked as an open reading frame, function uncertain. With V trimmed by 3 bases and J by 4 bases, 18 bases remained unmatched. CDR3 size: 19 residues. CDR3: CARSSNPYLAGRWPDTQYF. In nucleotides, the CDR3 is TGTGCCAGAAGCTCGAACCCTTACCTAGCGGGAAGGTGGCCAGATACGCAGTATTTT.

DNA for the CDR3: TGTGCCAGCAGCTTGCCGCCCTACGAGCAGTACTTC. Amino acid sequence: CASSLPPYEQYF. The chain is built from TRBV7-2 and TRBJ2-7; D call uncertain. Between the trimmed V and J ends, which lost 3 bases and 2 bases, there was a span of 5 bases. The CDR3 spans 12 residues. In germline, CDR1 is SGHTA, CDR2 FQGNSA.

Written as DNA, the CDR3 is TGCGCCAGCAGCTTGGTTAGCGGGGGCCTAATAGGAAGCACAGATACGCAGTATTTT. Translating gives CASSLVSGGLIGSTDTQYF. This chain links TRBV5-1 with TRBJ2-3; 9 bases fit TRBD2. CDR1 SGHRS and CDR2 YFSETQ come from the germline V gene. The CDR3 has 19 residues. Trimming removed 0 bases from V and 0 bases from J; junction bases left unmatched: 11.

The V and J genes are TRBV28 and TRBJ2-7; tentative D call: TRBD1 (6 bases). This CDR3 contains 13 residues. CDR1 and CDR2 from the germline V gene are MDHEN and SYDVKM. The germline V and J ends were trimmed by 5 bases and 8 bases, with 16 bases remaining between them. Here the CDR3 reads CASSRTDLRKQYF. The CDR3 DNA reads as TGTGCCAGCAGTAGGACAGACCTACGAAAGCAGTACTTC. Full variable domain (outside the CDR3, taken from reference TRBV28 and TRBJ2-7): DVKVTQSSRYLVKRTGEKVFLECVQDMDHENMFWYRQDPGLGLRLIYFSYDVKMKEKGDIPEGYSVSREKKERFSLILESASTNQTSMYLCASSRTDLRKQYFGPGTRLTVT.

The rearrangement joins TRBV27 to TRBJ1-1; no reliable D call. The CDR3 spans 13 residues. CDR1 and CDR2 from the germline V gene are MNHEY and SMNVEV (reference sequence). V lost 2 bases to trimming and J lost 7 bases, with 11 bases between them. DNA of the CDR3: TGTGCCAGCAGTTTAGAAAGGTCCCATGAAGCTTTCTTT. This sequence encodes CASSLERSHEAFF.

The chain is built from TRBV5-1 and TRBJ1-6, with D perhaps matching TRBD1 (5 bases). This CDR3 contains 16 residues. Germline CDR1 SGHRS, CDR2 YFSETQ. Between the trimmed V and J ends, which lost 3 bases and 8 bases, there was a span of 18 bases. CDR3 nucleotide sequence: TGCGCCAGCAGCTCCGCGGGTTCGGGGGGAGATTCACCCCTCCACTTT. Its translation is CASSSAGSGGDSPLHF.

This clone was seen a few times. The rearrangement joins TRBV5-1 to TRBJ1-1, with D tentatively TRBD1 (6 bases). CDR3 length equals 17 residues. Germline V lookup: CDR1 SGHRS, CDR2 YFSETQ. V was pared by 3 bases and J by 3 bases, with 21 bases between. The CDR3 coding sequence is TGCGCCAGCAGCTACCTTGGGTTGCGGGGGGGCGACACTGAAGCTTTCTTT. It yields the protein CASSYLGLRGGDTEAFF.

This rearrangement joins TRBV9 to TRBJ2-7; tentatively, D is TRBD2 (6 bases). Germline CDR1 and CDR2: SGDLS and YYNGEE. Trimming cost V 3 bases and J 0 bases, with 13 bases left between them. The CDR3 runs 15 residues. CDR3 in amino acids: CASSDSGRSSYEQYF. The DNA for the CDR3 is TGTGCCAGCAGCGACTCGGGGAGGAGCTCCTACGAGCAGTACTTC.

This clone has just a few counts. The chain carries TRBV9 and TRBJ2-5; the D is unclear. CDR3 length equals 15 residues. The ends were cut back, 0 bases at V and 3 bases at J, with 12 bases in the middle. CDR1 and CDR2 from the germline V gene are SGDLS and YYNGEE. CDR3 nucleotide sequence: TGTGCCAGCAGCGTAGCTCCAACTAAAAAAGAGACCCAGTACTTC. Translating it yields CASSVAPTKKETQYF.

V and J are TRBV6-1 and TRBJ2-3; no reliable D call. Trimming pared 1 base from V and 2 bases from J, leaving 13 bases between. Germline assignment: CDR1 MNHNS and CDR2 SASEGT. The CDR3 has 16 residues. This chain's CDR3 is CASSEDGAWITDTQYF. The CDR3 DNA follows: TGTGCCAGCAGTGAAGACGGTGCGTGGATCACAGATACGCAGTATTTT.

This clone was found a few times. J is TRBJ1-6 and V is TRBV6-5; no firm D call. Germline V gene sequence: CDR1 MNHEY, CDR2 SVGAGI. Trimming cost V 3 bases and J 14 bases, with 11 bases left between them. This CDR3 spans 12 amino acids. The CDR3 protein is CASSYSREALHF. CDR3 bases: TGTGCCAGCAGTTATTCGAGGGAGGCCCTCCACTTT.

This clone has a single count. The rearrangement links TRBV11-2 to TRBJ2-7, with 7 bases lining up with TRBD2. Germline loops: CDR1 SGHAT, CDR2 FQNNGV. V shed 1 base and J 2 bases; nucleotides not matched to a gene: 8. There are 16 residues in the CDR3. The CDR3 sequence: CASSLGASGTAYEQYF. The CDR3 DNA reads TGTGCCAGCAGCTTAGGGGCTAGCGGCACCGCCTACGAGCAGTACTTC.

The CDR3 DNA is TGCGCCAGCAGCCAAGGGACAGGGGAAGGCTACACCTTC. Protein: CASSQGTGEGYTF. The rearrangement joins TRBV4-1 to TRBJ1-2; TRBD1 aligns across 9 bases. V lost 1 base and J lost 8; bases outside the gene matches: 2. Per germline, CDR1 MGHRA and CDR2 YSYEKL. This CDR3 region has 13 residues.

This chain uses TRBV6-1 with TRBJ1-5; D call uncertain. CDR1 and CDR2 from the germline V gene are MNHNS and SASEGT. The CDR3 has 15 residues. V gave up 8 bases and J gave up 5 bases, with 19 bases separating them. The DNA for the CDR3 is TGTGCCAGCCGCGCGTGGGCGGATCAGGATCAGCCCCAGCATTTT. It codes for CASRAWADQDQPQHF.